Shown below are 18 T cell receptor beta chains from a single sample sequenced in a study of blood T cell repertoires in COVID-19. TCRdb's copy holds only in-frame clones and misses some; the assay was immunoSEQ multiplex PCR. The repertoire holds 150,000 to 200,000 clones, with around 82% as singletons. Sequenced input: PBMCs or T cells enriched from blood (not recorded which). The source of these receptors is a man in his fifties or sixties who had recovered from COVID-19.

V usage is TRBV10-2 and J usage is TRBJ2-5; possible D gene TRBD2, 6 bases. Germline V lookup: CDR1 WSHSY, CDR2 SAAADI. The CDR3 is 14 amino acids. V was cut by 4 bases and J by 2 bases, with 11 bases left in between. The CDR3 region has the DNA TGCGCCAGCAGTGTTGTCGGGAGTCAAGAGACCCAGTACTTC. Protein sequence: CASSVVGSQETQYF.

V is TRBV5-1 and J is TRBJ2-7, with TRBD2 matching 12 bases. The V segment lost 4 bases and the J segment 5 bases; nucleotides outside the gene matches: 4. The CDR3 is 14 residues long. Germline CDR1 and CDR2: SGHRS and YFSETQ. CDR3 coding DNA: TGCGCCAGCAGCCGAGGACTAGCGGGAAACGAGCAGTACTTC. Translated: CASSRGLAGNEQYF.

This sequence joins TRBV5-1 and TRBJ2-3; 8 bases fit TRBD1. Trimming took 0 bases from V and 6 from J; bases not matched to a gene: 3. Germline V gene data show CDR1 as SGHRS and CDR2 as YFSETQ. The CDR3 loop spans 14 amino acids. The CDR3, as DNA: TGCGCCAGCAGCTTGGTTCAGGGGGCGGATACGCAGTATTTT. Protein product: CASSLVQGADTQYF.

This rearrangement joins TRBV29-1 to TRBJ1-1; tentative D call: TRBD1 (5 bases). Trimming pared 6 bases from V and 3 bases from J, leaving 14 bases between. CDR1 and CDR2 from the germline V gene are SQVTM and ANQGSEA. CDR3 length: 13 amino acids. CDR3 coding DNA: TGCAGCGTGTACAGGACGGGAGACACTGAAGCTTTCTTT. This translates into CSVYRTGDTEAFF.

V usage is TRBV7-2 and J usage is TRBJ2-2, with no clear D. The germline gives CDR1 SGHTA, CDR2 FQGNSA. V lost 8 bases and J 6 bases, leaving 16 bases between the germline ends. CDR3 length equals 14 residues. CDR3: CASPPPYNPGELFF. The CDR3 nucleotides are TGTGCCAGCCCTCCGCCCTATAATCCCGGGGAGCTGTTTTTT.

The rearrangement uses TRBV29-1 and TRBJ2-7; 8 bases map to TRBD1. CDR3 length: 14 residues. With V trimmed by 4 bases and J by 2 bases, 7 bases remained unmatched. CDR1 is SQVTM, CDR2 ANQGSEA, per germline. This CDR3 reads CSVGYRGVTYEQYF. The CDR3 DNA follows: TGCAGCGTTGGTTACAGGGGGGTGACCTACGAGCAGTACTTC.

This rearrangement joins TRBV19 to TRBJ1-6; 8 bases are shared with TRBD1. V was pared by 7 bases and J by 5 bases, with 10 bases of the junction left unmatched. The CDR3 is made up of 16 amino acids. Germline-derived CDR1 and CDR2 are LNHDA and SQIVND (reference sequence). CDR3 residues: CASTIRTGRNNSPLHF. CDR3 DNA sequence: TGTGCCAGTACCATTCGGACAGGGCGAAATAATTCACCCCTCCACTTT.

This chain links TRBV3-1 (or the pseudogene TRBV3-2) with TRBJ1-5; perhaps TRBD1 as D (5 bases). This CDR3 is built from 14 residues. Trimming stripped 5 bases from V and 7 bases from J, with 15 bases between. Germline CDR1 LGHDT, CDR2 YNNKEL (reference sequence). This chain's CDR3 is CASSGSPGNQPQHF. In DNA, the CDR3 is TGTGCCAGCAGCGGCAGTCCAGGGAACCAGCCCCAGCATTTT.

V gene TRBV6-5 combines with J gene TRBJ1-2; TRBD1 aligns across 7 bases. There are 14 residues in the CDR3. V lost 8 bases, J lost 3 bases, and 9 bases stayed unmatched. The V gene's germline CDR1 is MNHEY and CDR2 SVGAGI. The CDR3 here is CASQPAGGYYGYTF. Written as DNA, the CDR3 is TGTGCCAGCCAGCCGGCAGGGGGTTACTATGGCTACACCTTC.

The chain uses TRBV12-3 or TRBV12-4 and TRBJ2-7; D perhaps matches TRBD1 (5 bases). Trimming shortened V by 1 base and J by 3 bases, and 7 bases separated the two germline ends. CDR3 length: 13 residues. CDR3 bases: TGTGCCAGCAGTTTAGGGACAAACTACGAGCAGTACTTC. Amino acid sequence: CASSLGTNYEQYF.

This clone was observed once. V gene TRBV2 combines with J gene TRBJ2-7; 11 positions agree with TRBD1. Trimming at V came to 7 bases and at J to 9 bases, leaving 11 bases not matched to a gene. The CDR3 has 14 amino acids. The germline V gene has CDR1 SNHLY and CDR2 FYNNEI. The CDR3 loop is CASTLGQGAQLQYF. The CDR3 DNA reads as TGTGCCAGCACCCTAGGACAGGGGGCGCAATTGCAGTACTTC. The full variable domain, in which reference TRBV2 and TRBJ2-7 provide the parts outside the CDR3, is EPEVTQTPSHQVTQMGQEVILRCVPISNHLYFYWYRQILGQKVEFLVSFYNNEISEKSEIFDDQFSVERPDGSNFTLKIRSTKLEDSAMYFCASTLGQGAQLQYFGPGTRLTVT.

This chain uses TRBV10-3 with TRBJ2-5, with D perhaps matching TRBD2 (6 bases). Per the germline V gene, CDR1 is ENHRY and CDR2 is SYGVKD. The germline V and J ends were trimmed by 6 bases and 5 bases, with 19 bases remaining between them. The CDR3 is 15 residues long. CDR3 in amino acids: CAISAEGGGSETQYF. The CDR3 DNA reads TGTGCCATCAGCGCCGAAGGTGGGGGGTCGGAGACCCAGTACTTC.

This chain uses TRBV3-1 (or the pseudogene TRBV3-2) with TRBJ1-6; 7 bases align to TRBD1. The V segment lost 0 bases and the J segment 7 bases; nucleotides outside the gene matches: 3. The CDR3 totals 15 residues. Germline lookup yields CDR1 LGHDT and CDR2 YNNKEL (reference sequence). The CDR3 reads CASSQDPRGNSPLHF. CDR3 nucleotides: TGTGCCAGCAGCCAAGATCCCAGGGGGAATTCACCCCTCCACTTT.

The V and J genes are TRBV28 and TRBJ2-1; weak D call: TRBD2 (6 bases). Trimming shortened V by 5 bases and J by 0 bases, and 11 bases separated the two germline ends. The CDR3 loop spans 15 amino acids. Germline assignment: CDR1 MDHEN and CDR2 SYDVKM. The CDR3 protein is CASSMGGDSYNEQFF. The DNA of the CDR3 is TGTGCCAGCAGTATGGGCGGGGACTCCTACAATGAGCAGTTCTTC.

The chain is built from TRBV2 and TRBJ1-4; 9 bases are a match to TRBD1. Per germline, CDR1 SNHLY and CDR2 FYNNEI. The CDR3 has 17 residues. Trimming removed 11 bases from V and 0 bases from J; junction bases left unmatched: 13. CDR3 in DNA: TGTGCCTGGATCGGGACAGGGCCTGATGCAACTAATGAAAAACTGTTTTTT. Its protein is CAWIGTGPDATNEKLFF. Full variable domain (rest looked up from reference TRBV2 and TRBJ1-4): EPEVTQTPSHQVTQMGQEVILRCVPISNHLYFYWYRQILGQKVEFLVSFYNNEISEKSEIFDDQFSVERPDGSNFTLKIRSTKLEDSAMYFCAWIGTGPDATNEKLFFGSGTQLSVL.

This chain uses TRBV7-3 with TRBJ1-3; 9 bases map to TRBD1. The CDR3 sequence is 15 residues long. The J segment lost 3 bases and the V segment lost 5 bases, leaving 5 bases of the junction unmatched. CDR1 is SGHTA and CDR2 is FQGTGA in the germline V gene. CDR3 sequence: CASSNPDRGGNTIYF. Written as DNA, the CDR3 is TGTGCCAGCAGCAACCCGGACAGGGGTGGAAACACCATATATTTT.

This clone was counted between two and nine times. The gene calls are TRBV28 and TRBJ2-2; no clear D gene. Germline V gene sequence: CDR1 MDHEN, CDR2 SYDVKM. Trimming removed 7 bases from V and 2 bases from J, with 11 bases in between. The CDR3 contains 14 residues. The CDR3 DNA follows: TGTGCCAGCATTAGAGGTCTCAACACCGGGGAGCTGTTTTTT. It codes for CASIRGLNTGELFF.

J is TRBJ1-2 and V is TRBV7-9; D gene uncertain. V was cut by 1 base and J by 7 bases, with 16 bases left in between. The germline V gene has CDR1 SEHNR and CDR2 FQNEAQ (reference sequence). This CDR3 comprises 15 residues. The CDR3 DNA reads TGTGCCAGCAGCTTAGGGATAGGCCTCGAGGGTGGCTACACCTTC. Encoded protein: CASSLGIGLEGGYTF.